This TCR beta chain emerged from a study of spatial heterogeneity in lung cancer. Overall study results and limits: Counts that tracked tumor mutation counts were those of expanded intratumoral alpha and beta TCRs.

This sample's time point: sample taken at primary tumor resection. V was trimmed by 3 bases and J by 1 base, leaving 15 bases between them. In germline, CDR1 is LGHNA, CDR2 YNFKEQ. The CDR3 sequence is 16 residues long. In TCRdb, the 5' RACE reads were re-called with MiXCR into one record per CDR3 protein. The table shows some 8,000 distinct CDR3 sequences, with more than 9% occurring only once. Ten or more counts support this clonotype. Its antigen is still unknown. The sample consisted of lung tumor tissue, taken at surgery. This clonotype originated in a male donor with early-stage non-small cell lung cancer. The chain is built from TRBV4-2 and TRBJ2-5; a possible D gene is TRBD2 (5 bases). The CDR3 loop reads CASSHGEGALQETQYF. The CDR3, as DNA: TGTGCCAGCAGCCATGGTGAGGGAGCCCTCCAAGAGACCCAGTACTTC.